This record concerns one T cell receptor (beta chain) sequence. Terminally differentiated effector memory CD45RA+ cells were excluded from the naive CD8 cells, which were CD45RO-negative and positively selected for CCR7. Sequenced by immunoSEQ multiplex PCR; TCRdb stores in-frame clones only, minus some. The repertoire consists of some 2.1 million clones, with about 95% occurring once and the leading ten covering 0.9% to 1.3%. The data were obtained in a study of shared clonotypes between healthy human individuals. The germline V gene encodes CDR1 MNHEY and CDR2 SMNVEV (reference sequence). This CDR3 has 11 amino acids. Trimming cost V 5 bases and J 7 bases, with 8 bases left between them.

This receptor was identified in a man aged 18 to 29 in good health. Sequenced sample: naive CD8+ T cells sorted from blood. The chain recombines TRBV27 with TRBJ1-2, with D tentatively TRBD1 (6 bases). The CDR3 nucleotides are TGTGCCAGCAGTACAGGGTTTGGCTACACCTTC. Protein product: CASSTGFGYTF.